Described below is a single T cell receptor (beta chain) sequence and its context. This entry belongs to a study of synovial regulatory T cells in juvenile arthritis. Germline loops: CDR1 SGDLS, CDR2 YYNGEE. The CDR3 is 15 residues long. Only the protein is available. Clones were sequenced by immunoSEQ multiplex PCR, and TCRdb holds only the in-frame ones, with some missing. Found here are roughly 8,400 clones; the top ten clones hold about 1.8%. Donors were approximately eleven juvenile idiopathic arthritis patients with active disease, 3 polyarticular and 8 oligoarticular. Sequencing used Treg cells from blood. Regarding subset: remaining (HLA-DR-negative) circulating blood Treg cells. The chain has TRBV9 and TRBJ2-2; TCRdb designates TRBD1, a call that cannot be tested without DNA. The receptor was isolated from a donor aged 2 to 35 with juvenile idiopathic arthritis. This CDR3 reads CASSADRPNTGELFF.